Presented here are 25 T cell receptor beta chains from one specimen sequenced in a study of blood T cell repertoires in COVID-19. Profiled with immunoSEQ multiplex PCR; TCRdb holds only in-frame clones, not every one. This table holds roughly 180,000 clones, roughly 78% found once. Sequences were obtained from peripheral blood. The receptors derive from a woman aged 55 to 70 with COVID-19, enrolled during active disease.

A word on this clone: Other DNA variants within this sample encode the same CDR3. V usage is TRBV6-5 and J usage is TRBJ1-2; D is undetermined. V shed 0 bases and J shed 1 base, with 3 bases lying between them. Germline V lookup: CDR1 MNHEY, CDR2 SVGAGI. The CDR3 has 13 residues. The CDR3 here is CASSYSSNYGYTF. In nucleotides, the CDR3 is TGTGCCAGCAGTTACTCCAGTAACTATGGCTACACCTTC.

The chain combines TRBV6-2 or TRBV6-3 with TRBJ2-4; 9 nucleotides match TRBD1. The V gene end was trimmed by 2 bases and the J gene end by 4 bases; junction bases not matched to a gene: 0. The CDR3 is 14 amino acids. The V gene's germline CDR1 is MNHEY and CDR2 SVGEGT. This CDR3 is CASSYGTGKNIQYF. Written as DNA, the CDR3 is TGTGCCAGCAGTTACGGGACAGGGAAAAACATTCAGTACTTC.

The J gene is TRBJ1-1, the V gene TRBV29-1; 7 bases map to TRBD1. The germline CDR1 and CDR2 sequences are SQVTM and ANQGSEA. The junction had 11 bases not matched to a gene; V was cut back by 3 bases and J by 1 base. The CDR3 consists of 16 residues. The CDR3 sequence: CSVEYRVGTANTEAFF. Here the CDR3 DNA reads TGCAGCGTTGAGTATCGGGTCGGGACAGCGAACACTGAAGCTTTCTTT. Full variable domain (remainder filled in from reference TRBV29-1 and TRBJ1-1): SAVISQKPSRDICQRGTSLTIQCQVDSQVTMMFWYRQQPGQSLTLIATANQGSEATYESGFVIDKFPISRPNLTFSTLTVSNMSPEDSSIYLCSVEYRVGTANTEAFFGQGTRLTVV.

This clone turned up a few times. The chain combines TRBV27 with TRBJ1-2; D gene unclear. The CDR3 spans 18 residues. V lost 1 base to trimming and J lost 0 bases, with 18 bases between them. Germline lookup yields CDR1 MNHEY and CDR2 SMNVEV (reference sequence). The CDR3 coding sequence is TGTGCCAGCAGTTTATATGGCGAGGGCGGCCGCCCTAACTATGGCTACACCTTC. The encoded protein is CASSLYGEGGRPNYGYTF.

The sample holds a few counts of this clone. The chain combines TRBV14 with TRBJ2-3; D possibly corresponds to TRBD1 (6 bases). V shed 1 base and J shed 2 bases, with 16 bases lying between them. CDR3 length: 17 amino acids. The germline V gene encodes CDR1 SGHDN and CDR2 FVKESK. CDR3 in amino acids: CASSQANRVAHTDTQYF. In nucleotides, the CDR3 is TGTGCCAGCAGCCAAGCCAACAGGGTTGCACACACAGATACGCAGTATTTT.

As regards this clone: Other DNA sequences in this specimen translate into the identical CDR3. The rearrangement links TRBV5-6 to TRBJ1-4, with TRBD1 matching over 8 bases. CDR3 size: 14 residues. V lost 2 bases to trimming and J lost 8 bases; unmatched junction nucleotides: 5. The germline V gene encodes CDR1 SGHDT and CDR2 YYEEEE. In DNA form, the CDR3 reads TGTGCCAGCAGCTTTCAGGGGGCGGGCGAAAAACTGTTTTTT. As protein: CASSFQGAGEKLFF.

The chain links TRBV10-3 to TRBJ1-2; D not certain. CDR3 length equals 15 residues. V lost 0 bases, J lost 2 bases, and 10 bases lay in between. The germline gives CDR1 ENHRY, CDR2 SYGVKD. CDR3 in amino acids: CAISESGVLNYGYTF. In DNA, the CDR3 is TGTGCCATCAGTGAGTCCGGGGTCCTGAACTATGGCTACACCTTC.

The rearrangement joins TRBV27 to TRBJ2-3; 7 bases map to TRBD1. V gave up 6 bases and J gave up 4 bases; unmatched junction bases: 13. The CDR3 has 16 amino acids. Germline V CDR1 and CDR2: MNHEY, SMNVEV (reference sequence). CDR3 coding DNA: TGTGCCAGCAGCGTATGGAAGGGGGCAGGATCAGATACGCAGTATTTT. Amino acids: CASSVWKGAGSDTQYF.

The chain uses TRBV4-2 and TRBJ2-7; the D gene is possibly TRBD1 (6 bases). The CDR3 has 14 amino acids. Trimming cost V 5 bases and J 6 bases, with 17 bases left between them. The germline CDR1 and CDR2 sequences are LGHNA and YNFKEQ. The CDR3 here is CASSSSRQDAEQYF. In nucleotides, the CDR3 is TGTGCCAGCAGCTCCTCTCGACAGGACGCCGAGCAGTACTTC.

The chain has TRBV28 and TRBJ2-3; tentative D call: TRBD1 (6 bases). V was trimmed by 5 bases and J by 2 bases, leaving 23 bases between them. From germline, CDR1 is MDHEN and CDR2 SYDVKM. The CDR3 consists of 18 residues. The chain's CDR3 is CASSPPLWQGRITDTQYF. The CDR3, as DNA: TGTGCCAGCAGTCCCCCCCTGTGGCAGGGGCGAATCACAGATACGCAGTATTTT.

The chain is built from TRBV4-1 and TRBJ1-1, with TRBD1 identical over 7 bases. Germline V gives CDR1 MGHRA, CDR2 YSYEKL. There are 14 residues in the CDR3. J gave up 5 bases and V 4 bases, and 7 bases lay outside the gene matches. The CDR3 here is CASSPRQGPTEAFF. CDR3 nucleotides: TGCGCCAGCAGCCCCCGACAGGGACCAACTGAAGCTTTCTTT.

The chain carries TRBV5-1 and TRBJ2-3; 10 nucleotides line up with TRBD2. CDR3 length equals 14 residues. J was trimmed by 3 bases and V by 3 bases; bases with no gene match: 1. Per germline, CDR1 SGHRS and CDR2 YFSETQ. As DNA, the CDR3 is TGCGCCAGCAGCTCAGCGGGGGGGACAGATACGCAGTATTTT. This gives the protein CASSSAGGTDTQYF.

V gene TRBV7-8 combines with J gene TRBJ2-7, with D tentatively TRBD2 (6 bases). Germline CDR1 is SGHVS and CDR2 is FQNEAQ. Trimming pared 2 bases from V and 6 bases from J, leaving 17 bases between. The CDR3 length is 15 residues. The CDR3 nucleotides are TGTGCCAGCAGCTTACAGACCACGGGGGAGTTCGAGCAGTACGTC. It is translated as CASSLQTTGEFEQYV.

The chain has TRBV12-3 or TRBV12-4 and TRBJ2-6; D unresolved. This CDR3 comprises 12 residues. Trimming pared 6 bases from V and 6 bases from J, leaving 6 bases between. CDR3 residues: CASRLSANVLTF. The CDR3 bases are TGTGCCAGCAGACTGTCGGCCAACGTCCTGACTTTC.

This rearrangement joins TRBV30 to TRBJ2-1; TRBD2 matches at 8 bases. In germline, CDR1 is GTSNPN, CDR2 SVGIG (reference sequence). Losses at the gene ends were 2 bases for V and 8 bases for J; bases not matched to a gene: 8. This CDR3 is built from 14 residues. The CDR3 spells CAWSLSGRGYEQFF. The CDR3, as DNA: TGTGCCTGGAGTTTAAGCGGGAGAGGGTATGAGCAGTTCTTC.

V is TRBV10-3 and J is TRBJ2-5; 10 bases line up with TRBD1. Germline CDR1 is ENHRY and CDR2 is SYGVKD. The CDR3 length is 14 residues. Trimming took 6 bases from V and 3 from J; bases not matched to a gene: 4. CDR3 amino acids: CAIRAGTGEETQYF. The CDR3 nucleotides are TGTGCCATCAGGGCCGGGACAGGGGAAGAGACCCAGTACTTC.

The chain uses TRBV25-1 and TRBJ1-3; TRBD1 is a possible D gene (6 bases). Trimming pared 4 bases from V and 4 bases from J, leaving 17 bases between. Germline V lookup: CDR1 MGHDK, CDR2 SYGVNS. The CDR3 loop spans 16 amino acids. As DNA, the CDR3 is TGTGCCAGCAGTGTACGGGTGGGGGGGCTCGGAAACACCATATATTTT. This gives the protein CASSVRVGGLGNTIYF.

The V gene is TRBV30, the J gene TRBJ2-1; D ambiguous. V was trimmed by 2 bases and J by 4 bases, leaving 9 bases between them. The CDR3 covers 13 residues. Germline loops: CDR1 GTSNPN, CDR2 SVGIG (reference sequence). The DNA for the CDR3 is TGTGCCTGGAGTTCCCATGAGTACAATGAGCAGTTCTTC. This translates into CAWSSHEYNEQFF. Together with reference TRBV30 and TRBJ2-1, the CDR3 gives the full variable domain: SQTIHQWPATLVQPVGSPLSLECTVEGTSNPNLYWYRQAAGRGLQLLFYSVGIGQISSEVPQNLSASRPQDRQFILSSKKLLLSDSGFYLCAWSSHEYNEQFFGPGTRLTVL.

The gene calls are TRBV27 and TRBJ2-3, with 9 bases that match TRBD1. Germline CDR1 and CDR2: MNHEY and SMNVEV (reference sequence). With V trimmed by 7 bases and J by 3 bases, 8 bases remained unmatched. The CDR3 has 15 amino acids. Here the CDR3 reads CASKARDRATDTQYF. The CDR3 DNA follows: TGTGCCAGCAAAGCCCGGGACAGGGCAACAGATACGCAGTATTTT.

The chain joins TRBV27 to TRBJ1-2; 9 nucleotides line up with TRBD1. Germline V gene sequence: CDR1 MNHEY, CDR2 SMNVEV (reference sequence). There are 14 residues in the CDR3. Trimming at V came to 4 bases and at J to 2 bases, leaving 2 bases not matched to a gene. The CDR3 here is CASSWTGVNYGYTF. CDR3 bases: TGTGCCAGCAGTTGGACAGGGGTAAACTATGGCTACACCTTC.

The rearrangement uses TRBV7-2 and TRBJ1-6; D is possibly TRBD1 (6 bases). The germline V gene has CDR1 SGHTA and CDR2 FQGNSA. Trimming cost V 5 bases and J 3 bases, with 11 bases left between them. The CDR3 is 15 residues long. CDR3 sequence: CASSHAGVYNSPLHF. Here the CDR3 DNA reads TGTGCCAGCAGCCACGCAGGGGTCTATAATTCACCCCTCCACTTT.

The CDR3 is CASTLGDFADTQYF. For the CDR3, the DNA is TGTGCCAGCACCCTCGGTGATTTCGCAGATACGCAGTATTTT. The V and J genes are TRBV12-1 and TRBJ2-3; the table's D call of TRBD2 was not tested on the DNA. TRBV12-1 is labeled a pseudogene. The CDR3 consists of 14 residues.

The V call is TRBV4-2, the J call TRBJ2-7; no clear D gene. In germline, CDR1 is LGHNA, CDR2 YNFKEQ. The CDR3 loop spans 19 amino acids. Between the trimmed V and J ends, which lost 0 bases and 1 base, there was a span of 22 bases. CDR3 region: CASSQDLGSQADFSYEQYF. In DNA form, the CDR3 reads TGTGCCAGCAGCCAAGATCTTGGTAGTCAAGCCGACTTTTCCTACGAGCAGTACTTC.

This clone occurred once. J is TRBJ2-5 and V is TRBV7-8, with 8 bases that match TRBD2. CDR3 length: 16 amino acids. V lost 5 bases to trimming and J lost 0 bases; unmatched junction nucleotides: 8. Germline assignment: CDR1 SGHVS and CDR2 FQNEAQ. CDR3 nucleotide sequence: TGTGCCAGCAGCCCGGCGGGGGGCTTGTACCAAGAGACCCAGTACTTC. Translated, it gives CASSPAGGLYQETQYF.

The J gene is TRBJ1-6, the V gene TRBV6-5; tentative D call: TRBD1 (6 bases). This CDR3 is built from 14 residues. Germline V lookup: CDR1 MNHEY, CDR2 SVGAGI. Between the trimmed V and J ends, which lost 7 bases and 4 bases, there was a span of 11 bases. The chain's CDR3 is CASTNRVYNSPLHF. The CDR3 bases are TGTGCCAGCACAAACAGGGTGTATAATTCACCCCTCCACTTT.